A single sample gave rise to the 23 T cell receptor beta chains below, sequenced in a study of T cell changes during pregnancy in multiple sclerosis. The assay was immunoSEQ multiplex PCR, and TCRdb's table has in-frame clones only and misses some. Among 68,000 or so clones listed, 91% were seen once. The sequenced sample was peripheral blood, obtained in the second trimester of pregnancy. The receptors were sampled from a female donor with multiple sclerosis, enrolled in a pregnancy study.

CDR3 protein: CASSERTDYNEQFF. The DNA of the CDR3 is TGTGCCAGCAGCGAACGGACAGACTACAATGAGCAGTTCTTC. The chain links TRBV9 to TRBJ2-1, with D possibly TRBD1 on 6 matching bases. Trimming cost V 3 bases and J 3 bases, with 10 bases left between them. The CDR3 runs to 14 residues. CDR1 is SGDLS and CDR2 is YYNGEE in the germline V gene.

The J gene is TRBJ2-1, the V gene TRBV2, with TRBD2 matching 16 bases. This CDR3 has 17 amino acids. CDR1 and CDR2 (germline): SNHLY, FYNNEI. The junction had 7 bases not matched to a gene; V was cut back by 6 bases and J by 5 bases. CDR3 loop: CASRTGLAGGGHNEQFF. The CDR3 bases are TGTGCCAGCAGGACGGGACTAGCGGGGGGGGGCCACAATGAGCAGTTCTTC.

This clone has only a few counts. V and J are TRBV6-4 and TRBJ2-2; D possibly corresponds to TRBD1 (6 bases). Trimming shortened V by 4 bases and J by 1 base, and 10 bases separated the two germline ends. The CDR3 has 15 residues. Germline V lookup: CDR1 MRHNA, CDR2 SNTAGT. CDR3 region: CASSALQGNTGELFF. The CDR3, as DNA: TGTGCCAGCAGTGCCTTACAGGGGAACACCGGGGAGCTGTTTTTT.

As DNA, the CDR3 is TGTGCCAGCAGCCACAGGGGGCTTCCTTACGAGCAGTACTTC. It is translated as CASSHRGLPYEQYF. The chain couples TRBV5-6 to TRBJ2-7, with 9 bases lining up with TRBD1. The CDR3 has 14 residues. Germline lookup yields CDR1 SGHDT and CDR2 YYEEEE. J gave up 4 bases and V 4 bases, and 6 bases lay outside the gene matches.

This clone has just one count. The rearrangement uses TRBV7-8 and TRBJ1-2; TRBD1 matches at 10 bases. V shed 5 bases, J shed 9 bases, and the junction held 12 bases outside the gene matches. Germline V CDR1 and CDR2: SGHVS, FQNEAQ. This CDR3 comprises 15 residues. For the CDR3, the DNA is TGTGCCAGCAGCCCTCAGACAGGGGGCTACGGGAGCTACACCTTC. Amino acid sequence: CASSPQTGGYGSYTF.

This clone was picked up one time. For the CDR3, the DNA is TGTGCCAGCAGCTTAGGGTCGGGCACCGGGGAGCTGTTTTTT. As protein: CASSLGSGTGELFF. The chain links TRBV7-9 to TRBJ2-2; D unclear. V lost 1 base and J lost 4, with 7 bases in between. The germline CDR1 and CDR2 sequences are SEHNR and FQNEAQ (reference sequence). There are 14 residues in the CDR3.

The J gene is TRBJ1-5, the V gene TRBV7-9; no firm D call. Germline V gene lookup returns CDR1 SEHNR and CDR2 FQNEAQ (reference sequence). The CDR3 spans 15 residues. Trimming stripped 3 bases from V and 0 bases from J, with 9 bases between. Written as DNA, the CDR3 is TGTGCCAGCAGCTTGGCTACAGATAGCAATCAGCCCCAGCATTTT. It translates to CASSLATDSNQPQHF.

This clone appeared once. This chain links TRBV6-6 with TRBJ2-7, with 9 nucleotides matching TRBD1. CDR3 length: 13 amino acids. CDR1 and CDR2 (germline): MNHNY, SVGAGI (reference sequence). V was clipped by 6 bases and J by 2 bases; unmatched bases: 2. The CDR3 DNA reads as TGTGCCAGCAGAGGGACAGGGACCTACGAGCAGTACTTC. It specifies CASRGTGTYEQYF.

The chain has TRBV7-2 and TRBJ1-2, with a tentative D call TRBD1 (6 bases). The germline V gene encodes CDR1 SGHTA and CDR2 FQGNSA. V shed 2 bases and J shed 2 bases, with 12 bases lying between them. The length of the CDR3 is 15 residues. This chain's CDR3 is CASSLTTGTNYGYTF. CDR3 coding DNA: TGTGCCAGCAGCTTAACAACAGGGACCAACTATGGCTACACCTTC.

This chain joins TRBV19 and TRBJ1-4; unclear D gene. Between the trimmed V and J ends, which lost 3 bases and 5 bases, there was a span of 10 bases. CDR3 length: 14 amino acids. Germline V gene lookup returns CDR1 LNHDA and CDR2 SQIVND (reference sequence). CDR3 sequence reads: CASSILPVNEKLFF. The CDR3 DNA reads TGTGCCAGTAGTATCCTCCCTGTCAATGAAAAACTGTTTTTT.

J is TRBJ2-1 and V is TRBV5-1; 7 positions match TRBD2. Germline CDR1 and CDR2: SGHRS and YFSETQ. The V segment lost 1 base and the J segment 8 bases; nucleotides outside the gene matches: 9. There are 15 residues in the CDR3. CDR3 nucleotides: TGCGCCAGCAGCTTGCTTGCGGGGGTAGTCGATGAGCAGTTCTTC. This translates into CASSLLAGVVDEQFF.

The gene calls are TRBV28 and TRBJ2-7, with a possible D match to TRBD1 (6 bases). The CDR3 runs 18 residues. Germline V CDR1 and CDR2: MDHEN, SYDVKM. V lost 5 bases and J lost 2, with 25 bases in between. CDR3 nucleotides: TGTGCCAGCAGTGGGGTGGGGTTTCAGGGGACCCATACCTACGAGCAGTACTTC. It specifies CASSGVGFQGTHTYEQYF.

The chain is built from TRBV4-2 and TRBJ1-4; maybe TRBD1 (6 bases). With 6 bases removed from V and 3 bases from J, the gap between germline ends came to 17 bases. The CDR3 covers 16 residues. The germline CDR1 and CDR2 sequences are LGHNA and YNFKEQ. Here the CDR3 reads CASSRKSQGANEKLFF. CDR3 bases: TGTGCCAGCAGTCGAAAATCACAGGGAGCTAATGAAAAACTGTTTTTT.

The rearrangement uses TRBV9 and TRBJ1-2; possibly TRBD1 for D (5 bases). CDR3 length: 15 amino acids. CDR1 is SGDLS, CDR2 YYNGEE, per germline. V was clipped by 3 bases and J by 8 bases, with 20 bases between them. The CDR3 loop reads CASSDYTGLTMGYTF. CDR3 nucleotide sequence: TGTGCCAGCAGCGACTACACAGGTCTAACTATGGGCTACACCTTC.

The J gene is TRBJ2-2, the V gene TRBV7-2, with D hard to call. V dropped 3 bases and J dropped 11 bases, with 7 bases sitting between them. The CDR3 loop spans 11 amino acids. Looked up from germline, CDR1 is SGHTA and CDR2 is FQGNSA. Written as DNA, the CDR3 is TGTGCCAGCAGCTTGACTGACGAGCTGTTTTTT. This encodes CASSLTDELFF.

The rearrangement uses TRBV2 and TRBJ1-2, with D tentatively TRBD1 (6 bases). The V and J ends lost 6 bases and 4 bases respectively, with 15 bases between them. In germline, CDR1 is SNHLY, CDR2 FYNNEI. This CDR3 contains 14 residues. CDR3 sequence (DNA): TGTGCCAGCAGGCTACACCGGACAGCCTATGGCTACACCTTC. Residues: CASRLHRTAYGYTF.

The chain employs TRBV11-3 and TRBJ2-5; 8 bases align to TRBD1. Germline values: CDR1 SGHNT, CDR2 YENEEA. V shed 1 base, J shed 2 bases, and the junction held 9 bases outside the gene matches. CDR3 length equals 17 residues. CDR3 loop: CASSLGLTDRGQETQYF. In nucleotides, the CDR3 is TGTGCCAGCAGCTTAGGGCTAACCGACAGGGGACAAGAGACCCAGTACTTC.

The chain recombines TRBV5-6 with TRBJ2-1, with TRBD1 identical over 7 bases. The CDR3 loop spans 14 amino acids. Per the germline V gene, CDR1 is SGHDT and CDR2 is YYEEEE. The J segment lost 2 bases and the V segment lost 7 bases, leaving 6 bases of the junction unmatched. The CDR3 loop reads CASVAQGTYNEQFF. DNA for the CDR3: TGTGCCAGCGTCGCACAGGGGACCTACAATGAGCAGTTCTTC.

This clone appeared once. V and J are TRBV29-1 and TRBJ2-7; a weak D match, TRBD2 (5 bases). The V end was cut by 4 bases, the J end by 2 bases, with 18 bases between. Germline V CDR1 and CDR2: SQVTM, ANQGSEA. This CDR3 has 15 amino acids. CDR3 sequence reads: CSVVLAHGVTYEQYF. In DNA, the CDR3 is TGCAGCGTTGTTCTCGCGCACGGGGTCACCTACGAGCAGTACTTC.

The V and J genes are TRBV2 and TRBJ1-2; 8 bases line up with TRBD1. The CDR3 has 17 amino acids. CDR1 and CDR2 (germline): SNHLY, FYNNEI. Losses at the gene ends were 6 bases for V and 8 bases for J; bases not matched to a gene: 20. As DNA, the CDR3 is TGTGCCAGCAGGACGGGTCGTTTCAGGGGGCCTCCAGTAGGCTACACCTTC. The encoded protein is CASRTGRFRGPPVGYTF.

The CDR3, as DNA: TGTGCCAGCAGGACAGGGAACACTGAAGCTTTCTTT. Translation gives CASRTGNTEAFF. J is TRBJ1-1 and V is TRBV2; D might be TRBD1 (6 bases). Trimming shortened V by 6 bases and J by 1 base, and 6 bases separated the two germline ends. This CDR3 is built from 12 residues. Germline assignment: CDR1 SNHLY and CDR2 FYNNEI.

At least ten counts were recorded for this clone. The chain uses TRBV4-2 and TRBJ2-1; D is perhaps TRBD2 (6 bases). The CDR3 runs 17 residues. The V end was cut by 2 bases, the J end by 1 base, with 15 bases between. CDR1 is LGHNA, CDR2 YNFKEQ, per germline. CDR3 protein: CASSQNGGALSYNEQFF. Written as DNA, the CDR3 is TGTGCCAGCAGCCAAAATGGCGGGGCCCTATCCTACAATGAGCAGTTCTTC.

The rearrangement joins TRBV4-2 to TRBJ2-2; D is unclear. This CDR3 has 16 amino acids. From germline, CDR1 is LGHNA and CDR2 YNFKEQ. Trimming removed 1 base from V and 4 bases from J, with 13 bases in between. The CDR3 spells CASSQGVGSGTGELFF. CDR3 coding DNA: TGTGCCAGCAGCCAAGGCGTCGGTTCAGGCACCGGGGAGCTGTTTTTT.